The 6 T cell receptor beta chains below come from one sample, sequenced in a study of T cell repertoires in cytomegalovirus infection. Which antigens these TCRs recognize remains unknown. TCRdb reprocessed the reads with MiXCR, giving one entry per CDR3 protein. The sample includes approximately 730,000 distinct CDR3 sequences, 25% to 35% of them seen just once. Source: cultured CD8+ T cells from PBMCs, taken from culture after CMV antigen stimulation. The receptors come from a human donor in good health (CMV status not recorded). Some clones in this sample may be carry-over from other donors' samples.

J is TRBJ1-6 and V is TRBV6-5; 8 bases are a match to TRBD1. Germline assignment: CDR1 MNHEY and CDR2 SVGAGI. The CDR3 sequence is 17 residues long. V was pared by 0 bases and J by 5 bases, with 6 bases of the junction left unmatched. Written as DNA, the CDR3 is TGTGCCAGCAGTTACTCGATAGGACAGGGAGATAATTCACCCCTCCACTTT. It encodes CASSYSIGQGDNSPLHF.

The table lists this clonotype with a few counts. J is TRBJ2-2 and V is TRBV7-9; D perhaps matches TRBD2 (6 bases). The germline CDR1 and CDR2 sequences are SEHNR and FQNEAQ (reference sequence). The V and J ends lost 6 bases and 3 bases respectively, with 14 bases between them. This CDR3 has 15 amino acids. CDR3 in amino acids: CASRPDPGDTGELFF. The CDR3 nucleotides are TGTGCCAGCAGGCCAGACCCGGGGGACACCGGGGAGCTGTTTTTT.

This chain connects TRBV2 to TRBJ2-6, with 9 bases identical to TRBD1. The V gene's germline CDR1 is SNHLY and CDR2 FYNNEI. The CDR3 extends over 17 amino acids. Unmatched junction bases numbered 5, after V lost 5 bases and J lost 0 bases. CDR3 sequence: CASSRTGDTSGANVLTF. The CDR3 DNA reads TGTGCCAGCAGTAGGACAGGGGATACCTCTGGGGCCAACGTCCTGACTTTC.

This clonotype was found many times. The rearrangement uses TRBV7-2 and TRBJ1-2; D is unclear. Germline assignment: CDR1 SGHTA and CDR2 FQGNSA. The CDR3 runs to 13 residues. Trimming left V 2 bases short and J 6 bases short, with 10 bases between. As DNA, the CDR3 is TGTGCCAGCAGCTTAAAACGCTGGGATGGCTACACCTTC. Protein: CASSLKRWDGYTF.

This clonotype has more than one count but fewer than ten. The chain combines TRBV7-9 with TRBJ1-4; maybe TRBD1 (6 bases). This CDR3 spans 16 amino acids. V gave up 5 bases and J gave up 6 bases, with 19 bases separating them. The germline gives CDR1 SEHNR, CDR2 FQNEAQ (reference sequence). Here the CDR3 reads CASSPGRGPPDEKLFF. DNA for the CDR3: TGTGCCAGCAGCCCTGGTCGGGGGCCTCCAGATGAAAAACTGTTTTTT.

The chain links TRBV7-9 to TRBJ1-5; a weak D match, TRBD1 (5 bases). V was pared by 1 base and J by 5 bases, with 9 bases between. This CDR3 has 14 amino acids. Germline lookup yields CDR1 SEHNR and CDR2 FQNEAQ (reference sequence). In nucleotides, the CDR3 is TGTGCCAGCAGCTTAGGGGGGGGTCATCAGCCCCAGCATTTT. Its translation is CASSLGGGHQPQHF.